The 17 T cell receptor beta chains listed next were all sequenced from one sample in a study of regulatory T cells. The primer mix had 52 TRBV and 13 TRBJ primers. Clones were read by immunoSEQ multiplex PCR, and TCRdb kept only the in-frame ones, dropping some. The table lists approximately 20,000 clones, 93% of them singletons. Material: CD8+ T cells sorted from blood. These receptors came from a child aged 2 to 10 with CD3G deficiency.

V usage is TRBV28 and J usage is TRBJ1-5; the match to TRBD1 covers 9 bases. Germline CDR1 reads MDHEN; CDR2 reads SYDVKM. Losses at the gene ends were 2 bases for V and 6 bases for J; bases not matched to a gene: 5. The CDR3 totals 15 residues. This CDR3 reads CASSLNRGHGQPQHF. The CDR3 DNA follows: TGTGCCAGCAGTTTAAACAGGGGGCACGGTCAGCCCCAGCATTTT.

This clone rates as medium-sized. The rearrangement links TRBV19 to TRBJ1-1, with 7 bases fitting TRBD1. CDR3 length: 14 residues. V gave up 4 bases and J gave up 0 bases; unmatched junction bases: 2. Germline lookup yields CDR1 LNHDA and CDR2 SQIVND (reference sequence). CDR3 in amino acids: CASSNRGMNTEAFF. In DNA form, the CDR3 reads TGTGCCAGTAGTAACAGGGGTATGAACACTGAAGCTTTCTTT.

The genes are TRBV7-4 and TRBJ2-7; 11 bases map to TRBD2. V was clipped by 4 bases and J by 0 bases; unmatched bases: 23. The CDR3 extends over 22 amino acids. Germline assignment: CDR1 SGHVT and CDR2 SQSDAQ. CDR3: CASSSPLAGTSGPLYISYEQYF. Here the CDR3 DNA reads TGTGCCAGCAGCTCCCCTTTGGCCGGGACTAGCGGCCCCCTATACATCTCCTACGAGCAGTACTTC.

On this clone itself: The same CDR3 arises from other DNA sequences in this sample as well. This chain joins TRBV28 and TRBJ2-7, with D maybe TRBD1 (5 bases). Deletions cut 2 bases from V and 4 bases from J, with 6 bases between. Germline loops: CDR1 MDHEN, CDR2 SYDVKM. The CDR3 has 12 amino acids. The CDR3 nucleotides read TGTGCCAGCAGTTTACAGGGATACGAGCAGTACTTC. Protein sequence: CASSLQGYEQYF.

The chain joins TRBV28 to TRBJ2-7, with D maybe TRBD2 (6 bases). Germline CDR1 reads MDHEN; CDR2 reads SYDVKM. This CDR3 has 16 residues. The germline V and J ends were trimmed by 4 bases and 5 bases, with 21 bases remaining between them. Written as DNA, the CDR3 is TGTGCCAGCAGTTCTGTAGGCGGGACGTTCAATGACGAGCAGTACTTC. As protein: CASSSVGGTFNDEQYF.

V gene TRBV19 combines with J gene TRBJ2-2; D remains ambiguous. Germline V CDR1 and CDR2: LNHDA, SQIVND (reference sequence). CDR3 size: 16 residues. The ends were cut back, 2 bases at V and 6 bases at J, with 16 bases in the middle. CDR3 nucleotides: TGTGCCAGTAGTATAAGTGCCGAGTTCCATTCCGGGGAGCTGTTTTTT. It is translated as CASSISAEFHSGELFF.

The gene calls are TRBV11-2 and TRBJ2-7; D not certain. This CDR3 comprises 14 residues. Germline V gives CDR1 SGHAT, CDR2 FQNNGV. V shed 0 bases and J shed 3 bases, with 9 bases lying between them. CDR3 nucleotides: TGTGCCAGCAGCTTAGACGGGCTGCTCTACGAGCAGTACTTC. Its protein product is CASSLDGLLYEQYF. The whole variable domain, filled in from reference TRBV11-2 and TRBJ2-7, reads EAGVAQSPRYKIIEKRQSVAFWCNPISGHATLYWYQQILGQGPKLLIQFQNNGVVDDSQLPKDRFSAERLKGVDSTLKIQPAKLEDSAVYLCASSLDGLLYEQYFGPGTRLTVT.

The CDR3 is CASSLRTGSEQYF. The CDR3 DNA is TGTGCCAGCAGTCTCCGGACAGGGAGCGAGCAGTACTTC. J is TRBJ2-7 and V is TRBV27, with TRBD1 matching over 8 bases. J lost 6 bases, V lost 5 bases, and 6 bases had no gene match. This CDR3 is 13 amino acids long. The germline V gene has CDR1 MNHEY and CDR2 SMNVEV (reference sequence).

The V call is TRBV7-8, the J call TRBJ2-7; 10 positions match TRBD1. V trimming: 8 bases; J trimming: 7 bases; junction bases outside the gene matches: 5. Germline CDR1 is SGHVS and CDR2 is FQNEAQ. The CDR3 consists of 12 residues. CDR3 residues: CASGTGEGEQYF. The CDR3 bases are TGTGCCAGCGGGACAGGGGAGGGGGAGCAGTACTTC.

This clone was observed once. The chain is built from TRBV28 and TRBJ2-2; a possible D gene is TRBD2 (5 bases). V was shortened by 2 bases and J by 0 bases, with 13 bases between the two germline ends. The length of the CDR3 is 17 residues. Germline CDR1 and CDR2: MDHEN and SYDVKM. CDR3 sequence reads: CASSLGRARANTGELFF. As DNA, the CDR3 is TGTGCCAGCAGTTTAGGGCGGGCCCGAGCGAACACCGGGGAGCTGTTTTTT.

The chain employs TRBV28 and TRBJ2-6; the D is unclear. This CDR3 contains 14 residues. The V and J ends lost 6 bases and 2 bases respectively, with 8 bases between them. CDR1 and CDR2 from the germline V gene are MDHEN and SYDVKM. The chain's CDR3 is CASSLTTGANVLTF. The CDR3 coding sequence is TGTGCCAGCAGCTTAACGACTGGGGCCAACGTCCTGACTTTC.

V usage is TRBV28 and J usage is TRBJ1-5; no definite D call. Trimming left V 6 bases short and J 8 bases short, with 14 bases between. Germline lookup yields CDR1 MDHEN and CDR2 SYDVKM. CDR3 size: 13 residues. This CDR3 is CASRGAVGEPQHF. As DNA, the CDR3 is TGTGCCAGCAGAGGAGCGGTCGGGGAGCCCCAGCATTTT.

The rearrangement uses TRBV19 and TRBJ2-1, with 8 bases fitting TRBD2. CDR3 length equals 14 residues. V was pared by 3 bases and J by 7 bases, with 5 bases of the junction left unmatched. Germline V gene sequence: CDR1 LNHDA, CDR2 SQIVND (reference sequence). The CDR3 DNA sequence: TGTGCCAGTAGTATCGGCGTAGCGGGAAATGAGCAGTTCTTC. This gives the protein CASSIGVAGNEQFF.

CDR3 DNA sequence: TGTGCCAGCAGTCAGGCGGGGGATACGCAGTATTTT. This codes for CASSQAGDTQYF. The V gene is TRBV7-8, the J gene TRBJ2-3; maybe TRBD2 (6 bases). Germline loops: CDR1 SGHVS, CDR2 FQNEAQ. The germline V and J ends were trimmed by 6 bases and 6 bases, with 10 bases remaining between them. The CDR3 has 12 amino acids.

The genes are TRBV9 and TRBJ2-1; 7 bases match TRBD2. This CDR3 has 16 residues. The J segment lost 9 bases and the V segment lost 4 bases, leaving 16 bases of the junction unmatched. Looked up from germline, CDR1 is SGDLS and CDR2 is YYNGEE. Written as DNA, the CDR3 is TGTGCCAGCAGCCCACCTCCAGACGCCCCGGGGGGTGAGCAGTTCTTC. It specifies CASSPPPDAPGGEQFF.

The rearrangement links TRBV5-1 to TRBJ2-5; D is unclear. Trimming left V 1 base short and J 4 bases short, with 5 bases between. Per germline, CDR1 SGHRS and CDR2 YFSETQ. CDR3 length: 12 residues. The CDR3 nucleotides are TGCGCCAGCAGCTTGAACGGAGAGACCCAGTACTTC. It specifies CASSLNGETQYF.

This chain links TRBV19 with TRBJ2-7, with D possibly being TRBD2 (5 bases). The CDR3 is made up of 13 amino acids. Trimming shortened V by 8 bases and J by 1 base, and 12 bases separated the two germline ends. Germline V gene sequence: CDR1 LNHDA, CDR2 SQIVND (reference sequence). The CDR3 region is CASSAGISYEQYF. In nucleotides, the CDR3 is TGTGCCAGTTCAGCCGGGATTTCCTACGAGCAGTACTTC.